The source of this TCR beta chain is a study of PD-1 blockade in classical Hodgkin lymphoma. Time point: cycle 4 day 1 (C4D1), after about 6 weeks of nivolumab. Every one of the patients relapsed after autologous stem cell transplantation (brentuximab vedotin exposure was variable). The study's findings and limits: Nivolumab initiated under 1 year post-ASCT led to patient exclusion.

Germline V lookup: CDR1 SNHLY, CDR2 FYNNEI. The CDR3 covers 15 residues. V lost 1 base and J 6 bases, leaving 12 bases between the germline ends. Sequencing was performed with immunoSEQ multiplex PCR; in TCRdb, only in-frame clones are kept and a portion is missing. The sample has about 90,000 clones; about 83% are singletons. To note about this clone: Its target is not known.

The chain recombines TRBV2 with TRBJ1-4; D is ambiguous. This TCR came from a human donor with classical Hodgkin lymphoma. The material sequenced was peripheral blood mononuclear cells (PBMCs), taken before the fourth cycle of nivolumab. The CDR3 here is CASSEEGGSYEKLFF. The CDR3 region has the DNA TGTGCCAGCAGTGAAGAGGGAGGTTCCTATGAAAAACTGTTTTTT.